Following are 14 T cell receptor beta chains from one sample sequenced in a study of shared clonotypes between healthy human individuals. Sequencing used immunoSEQ multiplex PCR; TCRdb keeps in-frame clones, though not all of them. The sample carries about 2.4 million clones, roughly 93% recorded once. Material for sequencing was naive CD4+ T cells from PBMCs. Regarding subset: CD45RA+ positively selected. The receptors were sampled from a man between 18 and 29 years old in good health. Some clones in this sample may be carry-over from other donors' samples.

The chain links TRBV6-5 to TRBJ1-3; D is undetermined. Trimming stripped 4 bases from V and 4 bases from J, with 17 bases between. Germline CDR1 and CDR2: MNHEY and SVGAGI. The CDR3 extends over 16 amino acids. DNA for the CDR3: TGTGCCAGCAGTTCCCTAGGTTTGGTAGGGGGAAACACCATATATTTT. Its translation: CASSSLGLVGGNTIYF.

This chain connects TRBV15 to TRBJ2-1, with 10 bases aligning to TRBD1. The CDR3 is 15 amino acids. The germline gives CDR1 LNHNV, CDR2 YYDKDF (reference sequence). The V and J ends lost 5 bases and 8 bases, in that order; junction bases with no gene match: 9. CDR3: CATSYRDRGFDEQFF. The CDR3 bases are TGTGCCACCAGCTACCGGGACAGGGGTTTCGATGAGCAGTTCTTC.

V and J are TRBV21-1 and TRBJ2-5; TRBD2 is the table's D call, not checked against the DNA. TRBV21-1 is a known pseudogene. The CDR3 spans 16 residues. CDR3 loop: CASSKSSGPPGETQYF. In DNA form, the CDR3 reads TGTGCCAGCAGCAAAAGCTCCGGGCCGCCGGGGGAGACCCAGTACTTC.

Note on this clone: The sample carries other DNA sequences with the same CDR3. CDR3 DNA: TGTGCCAGCAGCTTAGGCGGGACGGGTGGAAGGTATGGCTACACCTTC. Amino acid sequence: CASSLGGTGGRYGYTF. The V and J genes are TRBV13 and TRBJ1-2, with D tentatively TRBD1 (5 bases). Germline assignment: CDR1 PRHDT and CDR2 FYEKMQ (reference sequence). CDR3 length: 16 residues. Trimming stripped 0 bases from V and 5 bases from J, with 16 bases between.

V and J are TRBV18 and TRBJ2-7; D is undetermined. The germline V gene has CDR1 KGHSH and CDR2 LQKENI. V lost 3 bases to trimming and J lost 6 bases, with 12 bases between them. CDR3 size: 13 residues. CDR3 sequence (DNA): TGTGCCAGCTCACCGGTGGGGTCTTTCGAGCAGTACTTC. Protein product: CASSPVGSFEQYF. Filled out from reference TRBV18 and TRBJ2-7, the complete variable domain reads NAGVMQNPRHLVRRRGQEARLRCSPMKGHSHVYWYRQLPEEGLKFMVYLQKENIIDESGMPKERFSAEFPKEGPSILRIQQVVRGDSAAYFCASSPVGSFEQYFGPGTRLTVT.

V gene TRBV19 combines with J gene TRBJ2-1; D unresolved. V was trimmed by 4 bases and J by 4 bases, leaving 5 bases between them. In germline, CDR1 is LNHDA, CDR2 SQIVND (reference sequence). This CDR3 has 12 residues. CDR3 sequence: CASSTQYNEQFF. CDR3 sequence (DNA): TGTGCCAGTAGTACTCAGTACAATGAGCAGTTCTTC.

This clone was detected once. The CDR3 protein is CASSPEGQGVQPQHF. CDR3 sequence (DNA): TGTGCCAGCAGCCCCGAGGGCCAAGGGGTCCAGCCCCAGCATTTT. The V call is TRBV9, the J call TRBJ1-5, with D possibly TRBD1 on 5 matching bases. The length of the CDR3 is 15 residues. V dropped 4 bases and J dropped 7 bases, with 18 bases sitting between them. The germline CDR1 and CDR2 sequences are SGDLS and YYNGEE.

The V call is TRBV18, the J call TRBJ2-7; 8 positions match TRBD1. Unmatched junction bases numbered 10, after V lost 6 bases and J lost 0 bases. Germline assignment: CDR1 KGHSH and CDR2 LQKENI. CDR3 size: 16 residues. CDR3 sequence: CASSPLAGGFSYEQYF. The CDR3 bases are TGTGCCAGCTCGCCCTTAGCAGGGGGCTTCTCCTACGAGCAGTACTTC.

V usage is TRBV29-1 and J usage is TRBJ1-1; 7 bases match TRBD1. This CDR3 comprises 16 residues. Germline trimming cut 5 bases from V and 0 bases from J; bases unmatched to any gene: 12. Germline values: CDR1 SQVTM, CDR2 ANQGSEA. This chain's CDR3 is CSVKRAGTALNTEAFF. In DNA form, the CDR3 reads TGCAGCGTTAAAAGGGCCGGGACAGCCCTGAACACTGAAGCTTTCTTT. The whole variable domain, remainder taken from reference TRBV29-1 and TRBJ1-1, is SAVISQKPSRDICQRGTSLTIQCQVDSQVTMMFWYRQQPGQSLTLIATANQGSEATYESGFVIDKFPISRPNLTFSTLTVSNMSPEDSSIYLCSVKRAGTALNTEAFFGQGTRLTVV.

The chain couples TRBV29-1 to TRBJ1-2; 7 bases agree with TRBD1. Germline values: CDR1 SQVTM, CDR2 ANQGSEA. This CDR3 is built from 13 residues. V gave up 8 bases and J gave up 1 base; unmatched junction bases: 7. The CDR3, as DNA: TGCAGCACCGGACAGGCCCTTAACTATGGCTACACCTTC. This sequence encodes CSTGQALNYGYTF.

V and J are TRBV4-1 and TRBJ2-1; 7 bases align to TRBD2. CDR1 and CDR2 (germline): MGHRA, YSYEKL. The V and J ends lost 1 base and 6 bases, in that order; junction bases with no gene match: 15. The CDR3 runs to 18 residues. CDR3 in DNA: TGCGCCAGCAGCCAAGTTTCGGGCCGCGGGAGTTACGGCAATGAGCAGTTCTTC. The encoded protein is CASSQVSGRGSYGNEQFF.

This chain joins TRBV6-1 and TRBJ2-7; a possible D gene is TRBD2 (6 bases). CDR1 and CDR2 from the germline V gene are MNHNS and SASEGT. CDR3 length equals 12 residues. V was clipped by 2 bases and J by 5 bases, with 7 bases between them. As DNA, the CDR3 is TGTGCCAGCAGTGAAAGGAGGGACGAGCAGTACTTC. This gives the protein CASSERRDEQYF.

This clone was picked up one time. J is TRBJ2-7 and V is TRBV7-9; 10 nucleotides align to TRBD2. In germline, CDR1 is SEHNR, CDR2 FQNEAQ (reference sequence). V shed 1 base, J shed 4 bases, and the junction held 4 bases outside the gene matches. The length of the CDR3 is 15 residues. The CDR3 reads CASSLVPSGSYEQYF. The CDR3 DNA follows: TGTGCCAGCAGCTTAGTACCTAGCGGGAGTTACGAGCAGTACTTC.

The chain is built from TRBV4-1 and TRBJ2-5, with 7 bases lining up with TRBD1. The CDR3 contains 14 residues. Trimming cost V 2 bases and J 2 bases; bases outside gene matches: 2. CDR1 and CDR2 from the germline V gene are MGHRA and YSYEKL. The chain's CDR3 is CASSQRDRQETQYF. CDR3 bases: TGCGCCAGCAGCCAACGGGACAGACAAGAGACCCAGTACTTC.